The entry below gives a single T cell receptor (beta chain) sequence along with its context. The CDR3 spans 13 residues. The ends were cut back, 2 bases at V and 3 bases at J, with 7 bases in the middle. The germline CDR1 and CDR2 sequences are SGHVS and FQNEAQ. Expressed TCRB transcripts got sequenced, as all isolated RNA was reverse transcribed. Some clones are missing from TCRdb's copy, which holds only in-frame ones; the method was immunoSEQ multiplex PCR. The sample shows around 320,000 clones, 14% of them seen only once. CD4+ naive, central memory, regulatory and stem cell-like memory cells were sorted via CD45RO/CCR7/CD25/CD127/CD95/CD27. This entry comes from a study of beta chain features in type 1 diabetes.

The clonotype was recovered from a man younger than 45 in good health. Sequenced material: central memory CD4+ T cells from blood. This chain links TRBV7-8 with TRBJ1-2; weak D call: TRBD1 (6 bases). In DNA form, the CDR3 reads TGTGCCAGCAGCTTAAGGGGGGACTATGGCTACACCTTC. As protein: CASSLRGDYGYTF. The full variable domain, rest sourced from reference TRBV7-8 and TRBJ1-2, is GAGVSQSPRYKVAKRGQDVALRCDPISGHVSLFWYQQALGQGPEFLTYFQNEAQLDKSGLPSDRFFAERPEGSVSTLKIQRTQQEDSAVYLCASSLRGDYGYTFGSGTRLTVV.